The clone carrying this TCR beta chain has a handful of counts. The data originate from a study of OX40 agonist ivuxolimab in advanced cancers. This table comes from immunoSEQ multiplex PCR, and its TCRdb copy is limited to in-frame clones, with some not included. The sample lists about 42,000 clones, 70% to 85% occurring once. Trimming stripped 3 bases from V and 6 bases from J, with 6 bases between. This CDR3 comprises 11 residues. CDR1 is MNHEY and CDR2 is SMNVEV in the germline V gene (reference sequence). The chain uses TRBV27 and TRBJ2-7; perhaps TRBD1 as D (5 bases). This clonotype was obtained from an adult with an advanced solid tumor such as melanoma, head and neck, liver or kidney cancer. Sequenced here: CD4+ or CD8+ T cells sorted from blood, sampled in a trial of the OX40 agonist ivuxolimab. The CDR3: CASSFQGEQYF. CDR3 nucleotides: TGTGCCAGCAGTTTCCAGGGCGAGCAGTACTTC.